The clone carrying this T cell receptor beta chain was detected a few times. Its antigen is not identified. The sample comes from a study of T cell responses to AZD1222 COVID-19 vaccine. Study observations and caveats: White British people made up most donors, females outnumbered males, and clonal diversity was possibly underestimated. Epitopes outside B.1.351 and B.1.1.7 mutated regions reportedly drew nearly half of spike TCRs. Only after the peak T cell response were repertoires sampled.

The method was immunoSEQ multiplex PCR; TCRdb's version includes in-frame clones alone and lacks a portion of them. The top ten clones hold around 9% of a sample with around 100,000 clones, approximately 89% of them seen once. The CDR3 has 11 amino acids. V was clipped by 6 bases and J by 7 bases; unmatched bases: 1. Germline V lookup: CDR1 SNHLY, CDR2 FYNNEI. The origin of this receptor is an adult in good health. This chain links TRBV2 with TRBJ1-1; TRBD1 matches at 8 bases. The material was peripheral blood, obtained on day 0 of AZD1222 vaccination. This CDR3 reads CASSDRGEAFF. CDR3 in DNA: TGTGCCAGCAGCGACAGGGGTGAAGCTTTCTTT.